The 7 T cell receptor beta chains listed next were all sequenced from one sample in a study of blood T cell repertoires in COVID-19. TCRdb's table, derived via immunoSEQ multiplex PCR, lists solely in-frame clones and lacks some. The sample holds some 250,000 clones, approximately 83% seen once. Source material: PBMCs or T cells enriched from blood (not recorded which). The receptors originated from a woman in her forties or fifties who had recovered from COVID-19.

V usage is TRBV10-3 and J usage is TRBJ1-2; 9 nucleotides match TRBD1. The CDR3 length is 16 residues. Germline lookup yields CDR1 ENHRY and CDR2 SYGVKD. V lost 3 bases and J lost 3; bases outside the gene matches: 8. The CDR3 protein is CAISDDPGTGHYGYTF. CDR3 nucleotides: TGTGCCATCAGTGACGACCCCGGGACAGGGCACTATGGCTACACCTTC.

The V and J genes are TRBV28 and TRBJ2-1; the D gene is possibly TRBD1 (6 bases). The V gene lost 5 bases and the J gene lost 6 bases, with 11 bases spanning the gap. CDR3 length equals 13 residues. Germline V lookup: CDR1 MDHEN, CDR2 SYDVKM. CDR3 protein: CASSKTGINEQFF. DNA of the CDR3: TGTGCCAGCAGTAAGACAGGAATCAATGAGCAGTTCTTC.

This clone was counted a few times. This same CDR3 is encoded by further DNA sequences in the sample. V usage is TRBV28 and J usage is TRBJ2-7; TRBD2 matches at 8 bases. V trimming: 3 bases; J trimming: 3 bases; junction bases outside the gene matches: 4. The CDR3 runs to 14 residues. Germline lookup yields CDR1 MDHEN and CDR2 SYDVKM. The CDR3 spells CASSLVAGSYEQYF. The CDR3 DNA reads TGTGCCAGCAGTTTGGTAGCGGGGAGCTACGAGCAGTACTTC. The full variable domain, rest sourced from reference TRBV28 and TRBJ2-7, is DVKVTQSSRYLVKRTGEKVFLECVQDMDHENMFWYRQDPGLGLRLIYFSYDVKMKEKGDIPEGYSVSREKKERFSLILESASTNQTSMYLCASSLVAGSYEQYFGPGTRLTVT.

The gene calls are TRBV5-1 and TRBJ2-4, with 7 bases identical to TRBD1. Per the germline V gene, CDR1 is SGHRS and CDR2 is YFSETQ. V lost 2 bases, J lost 5 bases, and 7 bases stayed unmatched. The CDR3 is 15 amino acids. The CDR3 DNA follows: TGCGCCAGCAGCTTACAGGGGCGCAACGAAAACATTCAGTACTTC. It codes for CASSLQGRNENIQYF.

Remarks on this clone: This specimen includes other DNA sequences encoding the same CDR3. The gene calls are TRBV6-5 and TRBJ2-7; D perhaps matches TRBD2 (6 bases). Trimming removed 2 bases from V and 2 bases from J, with 7 bases in between. This CDR3 is 13 amino acids long. CDR1 MNHEY and CDR2 SVGAGI come from the germline V gene. In DNA form, the CDR3 reads TGTGCCAGCAGTTACAGGGAGGCCTACGAGCAGTACTTC. Translated, it gives CASSYREAYEQYF.

The chain links TRBV27 to TRBJ2-1; 9 nucleotides line up with TRBD2. CDR3 size: 17 residues. J lost 0 bases, V lost 5 bases, and 8 bases had no gene match. Germline assignment: CDR1 MNHEY and CDR2 SMNVEV (reference sequence). The DNA for the CDR3 is TGTGCCAGCAGTGGACCCTTAGCGGGGGACTCCTACAATGAGCAGTTCTTC. This encodes CASSGPLAGDSYNEQFF.

This chain connects TRBV28 to TRBJ1-4, with TRBD1 as a possible D gene (5 bases). Trimming left V 4 bases short and J 0 bases short, with 9 bases between. This CDR3 contains 15 residues. Per the germline V gene, CDR1 is MDHEN and CDR2 is SYDVKM. The CDR3 DNA reads as TGTGCCAGCAGTTCATGGGGCACAACTAATGAAAAACTGTTTTTT. Its protein is CASSSWGTTNEKLFF. Full variable domain (rest looked up from reference TRBV28 and TRBJ1-4): DVKVTQSSRYLVKRTGEKVFLECVQDMDHENMFWYRQDPGLGLRLIYFSYDVKMKEKGDIPEGYSVSREKKERFSLILESASTNQTSMYLCASSSWGTTNEKLFFGSGTQLSVL.